This T cell receptor (beta chain) is drawn from a study of beta chain features in type 1 diabetes. This CDR3 has 15 amino acids. The V segment lost 3 bases and the J segment 1 base; nucleotides outside the gene matches: 4. Germline V lookup: CDR1 LNHDA, CDR2 SQIVND (reference sequence). TCRB transcripts that were expressed got sequenced, as all of the isolated RNA had been reverse transcribed. Sequencing used immunoSEQ multiplex PCR; TCRdb keeps in-frame clones, though not all of them. Here the sample spans about 620,000 clones, around 16% being singletons. The chain carries TRBV19 and TRBJ1-2; 8 bases fit TRBD1. This TCR derives from a man younger than 30 in good health. The sequencing sample was made of naive CD4+ T cells from blood. CDR3 in DNA: TGTGCCAGTAGTATCTCGACAGGGGTTAACTATGGCTACACCTTC. Translation gives CASSISTGVNYGYTF.